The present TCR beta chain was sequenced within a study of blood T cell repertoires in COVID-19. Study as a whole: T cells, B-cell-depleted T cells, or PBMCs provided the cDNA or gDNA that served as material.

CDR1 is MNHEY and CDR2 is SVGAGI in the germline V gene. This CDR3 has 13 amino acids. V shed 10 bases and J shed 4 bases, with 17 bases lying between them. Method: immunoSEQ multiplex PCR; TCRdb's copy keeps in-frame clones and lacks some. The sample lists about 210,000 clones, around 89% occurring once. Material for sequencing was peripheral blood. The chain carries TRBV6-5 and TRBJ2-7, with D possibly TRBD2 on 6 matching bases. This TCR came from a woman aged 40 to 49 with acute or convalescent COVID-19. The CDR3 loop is CANPGQGGYEQYV. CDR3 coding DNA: TGTGCCAACCCGGGGCAGGGAGGTTACGAGCAGTACGTC.